This T cell receptor beta chain was recovered during a study of blood T cells in healthy people across ages. Study-wide findings and caveats: From one million sequenced T cells, diversity estimates were lower bounds. A greater number of naive CD4+ cells and higher diversity distinguished long-lived donors from aged donors.

About this clonotype itself: Its specificity is unknown.

Per the germline V gene, CDR1 is ENHRY and CDR2 is SYGVKD. The CDR3 length is 15 residues. Through a sample-barcoded 5' primer and a J-beta primer mix, a second PCR was run for roughly 6 to 12 cycles. TCRdb recomputed calls from the 5' RACE reads with MiXCR, one row per CDR3 protein. The sample has hundreds of thousands of distinct CDR3 sequences, 29% seen once. The origin of this receptor is a woman older than 75 in good health. V and J are TRBV10-3 and TRBJ2-4; 9 bases align to TRBD1. TRBJ2-7 matches the DNA end more closely, so the J call is doubtful. Input material: blood. The CDR3 DNA is TGTGCCATCAGTCCGGGACAGGGAACGAGAAACGAGCAGTACTTC. It specifies CAISPGQGTRNEQYF.